This T cell receptor beta chain stems from a study of T cell responses to AZD1222 COVID-19 vaccine. Study-wide points: Along spike, vaccine-associated CD4 TCRs were found throughout, with dominance at 160-218 and 743-854. Vaccination with two AZD1222 doses was followed by a rise in Spike-specific TCR breadth and depth.

TCRdb keeps only in-frame clones here, not all; method: immunoSEQ multiplex PCR. The repertoire holds under 200,000 clones, 93% seen once, with about 3.9% in the top ten. From germline, CDR1 is LGHDT and CDR2 YNNKEL (reference sequence). V lost 4 bases to trimming and J lost 4 bases; unmatched junction nucleotides: 6. The CDR3 loop spans 14 amino acids. Notes on this clone: No antigen is known for it.

V usage is TRBV3-1 (or the pseudogene TRBV3-2) and J usage is TRBJ1-1, with 7 bases lining up with TRBD1. The TCR originated in an adult in good health. The input for sequencing was peripheral blood, taken on day 0 of AZD1222 vaccination. CDR3 nucleotides: TGTGCCAGCAGCCCACGGACAGGCAGCACTGAAGCTTTCTTT. It translates to CASSPRTGSTEAFF.